This T cell receptor (beta chain) was recorded in a study of response to subunit inactivated influenza vaccine. Study-wide points: Every seasonal influenza vaccination brings in few new T cells, the authors suggested.

The sample holds a few counts of this clonotype. Antigen specificity is unknown. This CDR3 is built from 16 residues. With 3 bases clipped from V and 3 bases from J, the junction kept 6 bases outside the gene matches. CDR1 and CDR2 (germline): LGHDT, YNNKEL (reference sequence). TCRdb fed the RT-PCR reads into MiXCR, producing one record per CDR3 protein. Counted here are 450,000 to 700,000 distinct CDR3 sequences, around 15% occurring once; the ten biggest clones make up roughly 10%. This specimen was PBMCs from blood, taken 11 to 12 days after vaccination. V and J are TRBV3-1 and TRBJ2-5, with 11 bases matching TRBD2. The TCR comes from a man aged 50 to 60 who received an inactivated influenza vaccine. The CDR3 nucleotides are TGTGCCAGCAGCCACACCCTACTAGCGGGGGAAGAGACCCAGTACTTC. This sequence encodes CASSHTLLAGEETQYF.